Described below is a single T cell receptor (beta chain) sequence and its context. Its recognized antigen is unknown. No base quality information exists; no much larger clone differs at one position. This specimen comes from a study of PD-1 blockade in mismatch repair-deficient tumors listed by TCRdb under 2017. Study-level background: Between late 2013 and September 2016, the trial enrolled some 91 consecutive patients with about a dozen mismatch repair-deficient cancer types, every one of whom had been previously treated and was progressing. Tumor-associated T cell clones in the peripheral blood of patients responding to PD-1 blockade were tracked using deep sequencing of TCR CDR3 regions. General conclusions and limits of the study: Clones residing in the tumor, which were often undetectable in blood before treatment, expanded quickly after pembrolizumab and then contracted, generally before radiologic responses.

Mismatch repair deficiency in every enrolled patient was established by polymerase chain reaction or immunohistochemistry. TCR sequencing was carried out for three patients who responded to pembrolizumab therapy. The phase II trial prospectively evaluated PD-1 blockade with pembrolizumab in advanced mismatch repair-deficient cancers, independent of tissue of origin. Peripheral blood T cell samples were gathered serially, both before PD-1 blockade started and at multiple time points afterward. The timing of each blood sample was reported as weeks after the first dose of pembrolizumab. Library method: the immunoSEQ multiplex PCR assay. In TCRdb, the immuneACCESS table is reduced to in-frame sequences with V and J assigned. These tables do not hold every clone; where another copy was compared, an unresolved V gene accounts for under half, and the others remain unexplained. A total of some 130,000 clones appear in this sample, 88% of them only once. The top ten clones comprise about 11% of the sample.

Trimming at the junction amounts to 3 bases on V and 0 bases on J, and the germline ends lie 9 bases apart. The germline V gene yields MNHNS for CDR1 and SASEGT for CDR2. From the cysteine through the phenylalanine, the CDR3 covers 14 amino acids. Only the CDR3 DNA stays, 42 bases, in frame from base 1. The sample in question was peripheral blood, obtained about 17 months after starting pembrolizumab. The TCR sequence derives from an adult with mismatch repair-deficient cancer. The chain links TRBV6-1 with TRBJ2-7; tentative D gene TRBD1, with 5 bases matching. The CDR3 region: CASSDRVSSYEQYF. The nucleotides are TGTGCCAGCAGTGACAGGGTCAGCTCCTACGAGCAGTACTTC.